The 5 T cell receptor beta chains below come from one sample, sequenced in a study of tumor and adjacent non-tumor tissue in lung cancer (dated by TCRdb to 2016 to 2019). Libraries came from multiplex PCR. Sequenced using an Illumina HiSeq 2500. TCRbeta libraries were built by three rounds of nested PCR using primers (Table S4), following protocols modified from ARM-PCR. TCRdb reprocessing: public reads trimmed at Q25 with fastp, clones called with MiXCR, in-frame beta chains kept. Identical CDR3 proteins give one entry, which carries the most common genes and DNA. The sample table holds about 200,000 distinct CDR3 sequences, of which about two thirds were seen once. Jointly, the top ten make up about 25% of the sample. RNA was isolated from bulk, unsorted tissue, and RNA quality was assessed with a NanoDrop ND-1000 and an Agilent 2100. The specimen was lung tumor tissue. Receptors were obtained from a man between 60 and 75 years old with non-small cell lung cancer.

This chain links TRBV7-2 with TRBJ1-1, with D possibly matching TRBD1 (6 bases). Germline V gene sequence: CDR1 SGHTA, CDR2 FQGNSA. Trimming removed 8 bases from V and 5 bases from J, with 9 bases in between. The CDR3 extends over 11 amino acids. The CDR3 DNA sequence: TGTGCCAGCGGGGGGCGAACTGAAGCTTTCTTT. It yields the protein CASGGRTEAFF.

This clonotype appeared once. A much larger clone sits a single nucleotide away, making a read error possible. The chain recombines TRBV20-1 with TRBJ1-5, with 10 bases matching TRBD1. There are 18 residues in the CDR3. The V gene end was trimmed by 5 bases and the J gene end by 0 bases; junction bases not matched to a gene: 13. From germline, CDR1 is DFQATT and CDR2 SNEGSKA (reference sequence). CDR3 sequence reads: CSAAPPYGQGDSNQPQHF. The CDR3, as DNA: TGCAGTGCTGCACCTCCTTATGGACAGGGGGATAGCAATCAGCCCCAGCATTTT.

Details on this clonotype: An end of the junction differs from the germline gene, which may be a read error. V gene TRBV4-2 combines with J gene TRBJ2-2; 7 nucleotides agree with TRBD1. The CDR3 runs 15 residues. Germline loops: CDR1 LGHNA, CDR2 YNFKEQ. Here the CDR3 reads CANSRRIDRAEELFF. The CDR3 coding sequence is TGTGCCAACAGCCGCCGAATCGACAGGGCCGAGGAGCTGTTTTTT.

The chain uses TRBV4-3 and TRBJ1-1; D unresolved. The germline V gene encodes CDR1 LGHNA and CDR2 YSLEER. The V gene lost 8 bases and the J gene lost 1 base, with 11 bases spanning the gap. CDR3 length: 13 amino acids. The CDR3 bases are TGCGCCAGCGATATAGGGTCGAACACTGAAGCTTTCTTT. Protein: CASDIGSNTEAFF.

This clonotype was found a few times. V is TRBV5-1 and J is TRBJ1-1; D remains ambiguous. V lost 1 base and J lost 1, with 14 bases in between. CDR3 length: 16 amino acids. CDR1 is SGHRS, CDR2 YFSETQ, per germline. This CDR3 is CASSLSSQRENTEAFF. In nucleotides, the CDR3 is TGCGCCAGCAGCTTGAGCAGCCAGAGGGAGAACACTGAAGCTTTCTTT.